Listed here are 17 T cell receptor beta chains from one sample, sequenced in a study of T cells after yellow fever vaccination. TCRdb itself ran the 5' RACE reads through MiXCR, one entry per CDR3 protein. The sample has some 120,000 distinct CDR3 sequences; approximately 7% are singletons. This specimen was CD4+ T cells sorted from PBMCs, taken 10 days after the first yellow fever vaccination. The source of these receptors is a man younger than 35 who received the YFV17D yellow fever vaccine.

This clonotype has a count of ten or more. The rearrangement uses TRBV7-2 and TRBJ1-2; D unclear. Germline V gene data show CDR1 as SGHTA and CDR2 as FQGNSA. There are 14 residues in the CDR3. Trimming removed 2 bases at V and 8 bases at J, with 15 bases between. The CDR3 protein is CASSLKFLGQGYTF. The CDR3 region has the DNA TGTGCCAGCAGCTTAAAATTTTTGGGCCAGGGCTACACCTTC.

This clonotype was detected many times. The chain joins TRBV12-3 or TRBV12-4 to TRBJ2-1; D gene ambiguous. CDR3 size: 12 residues. The V gene lost 3 bases and the J gene lost 10 bases, with 10 bases spanning the gap. CDR3 DNA: TGTGCCAGCAGTTTCCCGGTGCAGGAGCAGTTCTTC. This encodes CASSFPVQEQFF.

This clonotype occurred many times. The chain has TRBV24-1 and TRBJ2-2; no clear D gene. V was shortened by 4 bases and J by 9 bases, with 14 bases between the two germline ends. The CDR3 sequence is 14 residues long. Germline loops: CDR1 KGHDR, CDR2 SFDVKD. DNA of the CDR3: TGTGCCACCAGTGACGCAACCAGACCCTGGGAGCTGTTTTTT. It yields the protein CATSDATRPWELFF.

This clonotype appeared a few times. The rearrangement links TRBV7-6 to TRBJ2-3; D is ambiguous. Germline loops: CDR1 SGHVS, CDR2 FNYEAQ. The germline V and J ends were trimmed by 5 bases and 2 bases, with 5 bases remaining between them. This CDR3 is 12 amino acids long. The CDR3 reads CASSPHTDTQYF. The CDR3 nucleotides are TGTGCCAGCAGCCCTCACACAGATACGCAGTATTTT. The full variable domain, completed using reference TRBV7-6 and TRBJ2-3, is GAGVSQSPRYKVTKRGQDVALRCDPISGHVSLYWYRQALGQGPEFLTYFNYEAQQDKSGLPNDRFSAERPEGSISTLTIQRTEQRDSAMYRCASSPHTDTQYFGPGTRLTVL.

The sample holds many counts of this clonotype. V is TRBV5-1 and J is TRBJ2-1; the D gene is possibly TRBD1 (6 bases). V lost 0 bases, J lost 0 bases, and 10 bases lay in between. In germline, CDR1 is SGHRS, CDR2 YFSETQ. This CDR3 has 16 residues. CDR3 sequence reads: CASSLVQDSSYNEQFF. In DNA, the CDR3 is TGCGCCAGCAGCTTGGTCCAGGACAGCTCCTACAATGAGCAGTTCTTC.

As for this clonotype: A much larger clone differs by one base, so this may be a read error. This chain connects TRBV21-1 to TRBJ2-2; TRBD1, as called in the table, went unchecked against the DNA. TRBV21-1 is listed as a pseudogene. The CDR3 has 18 amino acids. The CDR3 loop reads CANSIRPPDRPNTGELFF. As DNA, the CDR3 is TGTGCCAACAGCATTAGGCCTCCGGACAGGCCGAACACCGGGGAGCTGTTTTTT.

This clonotype was seen repeatedly, ten times or more. This chain links TRBV20-1 with TRBJ2-3; 7 bases align to TRBD2. The CDR3 has 15 amino acids. Germline assignment: CDR1 DFQATT and CDR2 SNEGSKA (reference sequence). Germline trimming cut 3 bases from V and 1 base from J; bases unmatched to any gene: 7. CDR3 protein: CSARRGGGGTDTQYF. The DNA of the CDR3 is TGCAGTGCTAGGCGGGGTGGGGGGGGCACAGATACGCAGTATTTT.

The table lists this clonotype with many counts. This sequence joins TRBV5-1 and TRBJ2-3, with D unresolved. Between the trimmed V and J ends, which lost 2 bases and 1 base, there was a span of 5 bases. The CDR3 length is 13 residues. Germline-derived CDR1 and CDR2 are SGHRS and YFSETQ. The CDR3 bases are TGCGCCAGCAGCTTTTCCCGCACAGATACGCAGTATTTT. Its protein is CASSFSRTDTQYF.

This clonotype was detected ten times or more. V and J are TRBV5-1 and TRBJ1-1; TRBD1 matches 10 bases. The CDR3 consists of 16 residues. Per germline, CDR1 SGHRS and CDR2 YFSETQ. V shed 0 bases and J 0 bases; nucleotides not matched to a gene: 2. The CDR3 DNA reads as TGCGCCAGCAGCTTGGCGGGACAGGGGATGAACACTGAAGCTTTCTTT. Protein sequence: CASSLAGQGMNTEAFF.

Many counts were recorded for this clonotype. The V call is TRBV5-1, the J call TRBJ2-1; the D gene is possibly TRBD1 (6 bases). Trimming took off 1 base at V and 6 bases at J, with 20 bases between the two ends. The V gene's germline CDR1 is SGHRS and CDR2 YFSETQ. This CDR3 spans 17 amino acids. In nucleotides, the CDR3 is TGCGCCAGCAGCTTGTTGGCAGGGGATATGGGGGCCAATGAGCAGTTCTTC. Protein product: CASSLLAGDMGANEQFF.

At least ten counts were recorded for this clonotype. The rearrangement links TRBV5-1 to TRBJ2-2; 14 bases are shared with TRBD2. The CDR3 extends over 17 amino acids. V shed 4 bases, J shed 4 bases, and the junction held 6 bases outside the gene matches. Germline V CDR1 and CDR2: SGHRS, YFSETQ. The CDR3 reads CASSQTSGGAGTGELFF. For the CDR3, the DNA is TGCGCCAGCAGCCAGACTAGCGGGGGGGCCGGCACCGGGGAGCTGTTTTTT.

At least ten counts were recorded for this clonotype. V gene TRBV20-1 combines with J gene TRBJ2-3, with 7 bases aligning to TRBD2. Germline assignment: CDR1 DFQATT and CDR2 SNEGSKA (reference sequence). CDR3 size: 15 residues. V gave up 0 bases and J gave up 1 base; unmatched junction bases: 4. CDR3 bases: TGCAGTGCTAGAGATCCGGGGAGGGGCACAGATACGCAGTATTTT. Residues: CSARDPGRGTDTQYF.

This clonotype came up many times. The chain links TRBV24-1 to TRBJ1-5; TRBD1 is a possible D gene (6 bases). Germline-derived CDR1 and CDR2 are KGHDR and SFDVKD. CDR3 length: 20 amino acids. The germline V and J ends were trimmed by 7 bases and 12 bases, with 39 bases remaining between them. The CDR3 coding sequence is TGTGCCACCAGCAGAAGCGAGGGGGTAGCAATCAGCCTGAATCGGTACCGCCAGCATTTT. Amino acid sequence: CATSRSEGVAISLNRYRQHF.

This clonotype appeared many times. The genes are TRBV14 and TRBJ2-2; D call uncertain. Per the germline V gene, CDR1 is SGHDN and CDR2 is FVKESK. Deletions cut 4 bases from V and 7 bases from J, with 16 bases between. The CDR3 contains 15 residues. The CDR3 DNA reads TGTGCCAGCAGCCTCCTCACGGGCTTACACGGGGAGCTGTTTTTT. Translated: CASSLLTGLHGELFF.

This clonotype showed up many times. The CDR3 DNA sequence: TGTGCCAGCCTAACTAGCGGGGGGGCAAATGAGCAGTTCTTC. Translated: CASLTSGGANEQFF. The chain employs TRBV12-3 or TRBV12-4 and TRBJ2-1; 13 bases fit TRBD2. This CDR3 region has 14 residues. The V and J ends lost 8 bases and 7 bases, in that order; junction bases with no gene match: 5.

There are many counts of this clonotype. V is TRBV20-1 and J is TRBJ2-3; TRBD2 agrees at 12 bases. This CDR3 has 17 residues. Germline V gene sequence: CDR1 DFQATT, CDR2 SNEGSKA (reference sequence). V lost 3 bases, J lost 0 bases, and 7 bases stayed unmatched. The CDR3 DNA reads TGCAGTGCTAGGTTTCTAGCGGGGGGGCCCAGCACAGATACGCAGTATTTT. This encodes CSARFLAGGPSTDTQYF.

In its sample, this clonotype was seen many times. The V and J genes are TRBV20-1 and TRBJ1-5, with a weak D call TRBD1 (6 bases). Trimming removed 3 bases from V and 5 bases from J, with 14 bases in between. The CDR3 extends over 14 amino acids. Germline assignment: CDR1 DFQATT and CDR2 SNEGSKA (reference sequence). CDR3 coding DNA: TGCAGTGCTAGTGCAGGGGATAGGTATCAGCCCCAGCATTTT. Its protein product is CSASAGDRYQPQHF.